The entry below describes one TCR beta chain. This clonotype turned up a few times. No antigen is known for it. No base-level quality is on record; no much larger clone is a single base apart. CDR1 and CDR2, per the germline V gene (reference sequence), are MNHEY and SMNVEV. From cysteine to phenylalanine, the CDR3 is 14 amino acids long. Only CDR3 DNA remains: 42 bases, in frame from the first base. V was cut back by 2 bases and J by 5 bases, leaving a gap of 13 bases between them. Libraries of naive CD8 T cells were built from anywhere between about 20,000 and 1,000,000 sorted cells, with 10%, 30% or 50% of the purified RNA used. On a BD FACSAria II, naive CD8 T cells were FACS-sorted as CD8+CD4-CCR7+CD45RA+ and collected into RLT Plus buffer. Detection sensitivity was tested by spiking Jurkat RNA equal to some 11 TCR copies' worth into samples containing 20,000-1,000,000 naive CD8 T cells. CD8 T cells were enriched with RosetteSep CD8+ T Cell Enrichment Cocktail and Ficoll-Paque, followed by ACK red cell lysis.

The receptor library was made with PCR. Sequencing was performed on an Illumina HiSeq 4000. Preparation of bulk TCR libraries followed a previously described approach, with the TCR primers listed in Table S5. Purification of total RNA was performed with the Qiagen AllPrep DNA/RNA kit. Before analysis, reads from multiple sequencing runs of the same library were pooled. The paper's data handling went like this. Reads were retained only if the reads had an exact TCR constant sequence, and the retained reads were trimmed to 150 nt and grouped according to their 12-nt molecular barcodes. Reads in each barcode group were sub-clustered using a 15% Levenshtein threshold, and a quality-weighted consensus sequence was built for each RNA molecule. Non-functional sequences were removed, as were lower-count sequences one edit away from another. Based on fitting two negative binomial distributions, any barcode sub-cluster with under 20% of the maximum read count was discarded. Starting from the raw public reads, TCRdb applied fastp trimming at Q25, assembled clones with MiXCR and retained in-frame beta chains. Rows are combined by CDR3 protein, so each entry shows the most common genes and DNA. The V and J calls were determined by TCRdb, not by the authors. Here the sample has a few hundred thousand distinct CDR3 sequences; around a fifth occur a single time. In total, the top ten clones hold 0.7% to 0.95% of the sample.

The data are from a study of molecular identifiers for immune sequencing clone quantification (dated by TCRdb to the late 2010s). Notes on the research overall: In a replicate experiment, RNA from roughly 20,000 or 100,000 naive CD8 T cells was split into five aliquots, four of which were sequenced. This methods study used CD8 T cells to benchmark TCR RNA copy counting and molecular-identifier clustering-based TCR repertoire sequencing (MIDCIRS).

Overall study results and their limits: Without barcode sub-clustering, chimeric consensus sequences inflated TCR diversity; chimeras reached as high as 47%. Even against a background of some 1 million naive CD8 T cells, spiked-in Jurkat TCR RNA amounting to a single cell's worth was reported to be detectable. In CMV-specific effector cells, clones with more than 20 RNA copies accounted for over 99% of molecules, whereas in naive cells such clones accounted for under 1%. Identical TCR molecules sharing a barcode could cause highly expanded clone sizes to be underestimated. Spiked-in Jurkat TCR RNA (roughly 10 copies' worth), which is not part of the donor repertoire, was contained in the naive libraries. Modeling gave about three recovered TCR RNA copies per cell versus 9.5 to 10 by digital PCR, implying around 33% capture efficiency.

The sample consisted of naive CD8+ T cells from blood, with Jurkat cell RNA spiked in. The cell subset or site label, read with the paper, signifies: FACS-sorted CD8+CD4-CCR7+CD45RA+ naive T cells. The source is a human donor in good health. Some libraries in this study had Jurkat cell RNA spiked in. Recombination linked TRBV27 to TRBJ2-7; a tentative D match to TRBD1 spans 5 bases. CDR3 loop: CASSLRPGKNEQYF. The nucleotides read TGTGCCAGCAGTTTACGTCCAGGGAAGAACGAGCAGTACTTC.